The clone carrying this TCR beta chain was counted between two and nine times. Profiled with immunoSEQ multiplex PCR; TCRdb holds only in-frame clones, not every one. The profile shows roughly 50,000 clones, about 80% of them singletons. This CDR3 has 16 amino acids. The V end was cut by 3 bases, the J end by 10 bases, with 25 bases between. CDR1 and CDR2 from the germline V gene are GTSNPN and SVGIG (reference sequence). This entry belongs to a study of OX40 agonist ivuxolimab in advanced cancers. The source of this sequence is an adult with an advanced solid tumor such as melanoma, head and neck, liver or kidney cancer. The chain is built from TRBV30 and TRBJ2-1; no reliable D call. The sequencing used CD4+ or CD8+ T cells sorted from blood, collected in a trial of the OX40 agonist ivuxolimab. CDR3 sequence (DNA): TGTGCCTGGAGCCCCTCACCGGGCTCCCCATTTGGAGAGCAGTTCTTC. Its protein product is CAWSPSPGSPFGEQFF.